What follows is one T cell receptor beta chain and its context. The entry originates in a study of blood T cell repertoires in COVID-19. For the study at large: Italy, Spain and the United States were the sources of the convalescent and acute COVID-19 samples. Sample material is recorded as cDNA or gDNA derived from T cells, B-cell-depleted T cells, or PBMCs.

Under the authors' procedure: Cell counts per sample came from amplifying reference gene primers. Sequencing used immunoSEQ multiplex PCR; TCRdb keeps in-frame clones, though not all of them. The V and J calls and clone size are taken from that table; D and trimming were inferred from the DNA. The sample has 200,000 or so clones, roughly 81% seen once. This TCR derives from a man aged 50 to 59 who had recovered from COVID-19. Sequenced sample: peripheral blood.

CDR3 residues: CASSLTPLRDTQYF. In DNA form, the CDR3 reads TGCGCCAGCAGCTTGACGCCCCTGAGGGATACGCAGTATTTT. The chain combines TRBV5-1 with TRBJ2-3; D is unresolved. Trimming removed 1 base from V and 6 bases from J, with 12 bases in between. The CDR3 is made up of 14 amino acids. Germline V lookup: CDR1 SGHRS, CDR2 YFSETQ.